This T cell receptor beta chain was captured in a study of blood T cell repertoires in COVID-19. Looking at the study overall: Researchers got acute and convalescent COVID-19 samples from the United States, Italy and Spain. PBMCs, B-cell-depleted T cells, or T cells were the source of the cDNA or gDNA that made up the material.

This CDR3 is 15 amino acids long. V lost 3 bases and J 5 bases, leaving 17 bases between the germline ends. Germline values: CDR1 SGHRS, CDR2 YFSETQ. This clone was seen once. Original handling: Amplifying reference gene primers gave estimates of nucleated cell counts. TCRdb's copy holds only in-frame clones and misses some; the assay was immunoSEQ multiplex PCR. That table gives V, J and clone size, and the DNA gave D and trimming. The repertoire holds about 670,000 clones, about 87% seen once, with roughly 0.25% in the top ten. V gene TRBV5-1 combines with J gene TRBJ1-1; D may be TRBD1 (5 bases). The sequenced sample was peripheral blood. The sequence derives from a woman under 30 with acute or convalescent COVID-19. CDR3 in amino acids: CASSSTGLKGTEAFF. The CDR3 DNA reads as TGCGCCAGCAGCTCAACAGGATTGAAGGGGACTGAAGCTTTCTTT.